The subject of this entry is one T cell receptor (beta chain). This entry belongs to a study of T cell changes during pregnancy in multiple sclerosis. Measured with immunoSEQ multiplex PCR; TCRdb has only the in-frame clones, and not every one. The sample carries tens of thousands of clones, more than 85% recorded once. This clonotype was obtained from a female donor in good health, enrolled as a control in a pregnancy study. The material was CD4+ T cells from peripheral blood mononuclear cells, obtained in the third trimester of pregnancy.

Here the CDR3 reads CAISAGGANTEAFF. The CDR3 nucleotides read TGTGCCATCAGTGCAGGGGGCGCGAACACTGAAGCTTTCTTT. The chain carries TRBV10-3 and TRBJ1-1; 8 nucleotides align to TRBD1. From germline, CDR1 is ENHRY and CDR2 SYGVKD. Trimming removed 4 bases from V and 1 base from J; junction bases left unmatched: 2. The CDR3 spans 14 residues.